The 23 T cell receptor beta chains below all came from one sample that was sequenced in a study of lymphopenia after photon versus proton radiotherapy. Assay used: immunoSEQ multiplex PCR; TCRdb lists only in-frame clones, some missing. This sample yields 77,000 or so clones, of which around 80% are seen a single time; roughly 1.4% belongs to the top ten. Sequencing used peripheral blood, obtained from a patient treated with proton-based radiotherapy. Receptor source: a man between 60 and 75 years old with pancreatic cancer.

The CDR3 region is CASSYSGGNEKLFF. The CDR3 DNA reads as TGTGCCAGCAGTTACTCCGGAGGAAATGAAAAACTGTTTTTT. The chain uses TRBV6-5 and TRBJ1-4; no firm D call. Germline V gives CDR1 MNHEY, CDR2 SVGAGI. Trimming pared 0 bases from V and 5 bases from J, leaving 7 bases between. The CDR3 spans 14 residues.

This sequence joins TRBV4-3 and TRBJ2-7; possibly TRBD1 for D (5 bases). Trimming took off 1 base at V and 2 bases at J, with 9 bases between the two ends. The CDR3 spans 14 residues. Germline CDR1 reads LGHNA; CDR2 reads YSLEER. For the CDR3, the DNA is TGCGCCAGCAGCCAAGTCCTGGGGCCCTACGAGCAGTACTTC. It is translated as CASSQVLGPYEQYF.

The chain uses TRBV7-9 and TRBJ2-1, with 7 bases lining up with TRBD2. CDR3 length: 14 residues. J lost 3 bases, V lost 3 bases, and 2 bases had no gene match. The germline gives CDR1 SEHNR, CDR2 FQNEAQ (reference sequence). The CDR3 DNA follows: TGTGCCAGCAGCTTTGGGGGGGACTACAATGAGCAGTTCTTC. Protein product: CASSFGGDYNEQFF. The whole variable domain, filled in from reference TRBV7-9 and TRBJ2-1, reads DTGVSQNPRHKITKRGQNVTFRCDPISEHNRLYWYRQTLGQGPEFLTYFQNEAQLEKSRLLSDRFSAERPKGSFSTLEIQRTEQGDSAMYLCASSFGGDYNEQFFGPGTRLTVL.

This clone was recorded once. The rearrangement uses TRBV6-1 and TRBJ1-1; 11 bases are a match to TRBD1. The ends lost 4 bases at V and 5 bases at J; junction bases unmatched: 6. The CDR3 covers 15 residues. Germline V CDR1 and CDR2: MNHNS, SASEGT. This CDR3 is CASSGSDRGPTEAFF. Here the CDR3 DNA reads TGTGCCAGCAGTGGCTCGGACAGGGGGCCTACTGAAGCTTTCTTT.

The chain uses TRBV5-1 and TRBJ2-1; tentative D call: TRBD2 (5 bases). With 4 bases removed from V and 9 bases from J, the gap between germline ends came to 17 bases. The CDR3 is made up of 14 amino acids. Germline CDR1 SGHRS, CDR2 YFSETQ. CDR3 region: CASSGGSSDGEQFF. The CDR3 DNA sequence: TGCGCCAGCAGCGGTGGGAGCTCAGACGGTGAGCAGTTCTTC.

This clone was observed at least ten times. The chain links TRBV7-9 to TRBJ2-7; TRBD2 is a possible D gene (5 bases). The CDR3 is 14 residues long. Germline assignment: CDR1 SEHNR and CDR2 FQNEAQ (reference sequence). The V end was cut by 2 bases, the J end by 7 bases, with 15 bases between. The CDR3 nucleotides are TGTGCCAGCAGCTTAAGCCGGGGTTATTGGGAGCAGTACTTC. Residues: CASSLSRGYWEQYF.

This chain uses TRBV18 with TRBJ1-5; D ambiguous. This CDR3 region has 14 residues. Germline values: CDR1 KGHSH, CDR2 LQKENI. V was trimmed by 3 bases and J by 4 bases, leaving 10 bases between them. The CDR3 protein is CASSPQVGNQPQHF. The CDR3 DNA reads TGTGCCAGCTCACCCCAGGTGGGAAATCAGCCCCAGCATTTT.

The gene calls are TRBV7-2 and TRBJ2-5, with 8 bases that match TRBD1. V shed 5 bases and J 3 bases; nucleotides not matched to a gene: 5. Germline V CDR1 and CDR2: SGHTA, FQGNSA. This CDR3 comprises 14 residues. CDR3 nucleotides: TGTGCCAGCAGCCCGGGGACAGGAAAAGAGACCCAGTACTTC. It yields the protein CASSPGTGKETQYF.

V gene TRBV7-9 combines with J gene TRBJ2-1, with D perhaps given as TRBD1 or TRBD2 (5 bases each). Germline V gives CDR1 SEHNR, CDR2 FQNEAQ (reference sequence). The CDR3 loop spans 13 amino acids. With 4 bases removed from V and 6 bases from J, the gap between germline ends came to 10 bases. CDR3: CASSSGTTNEQFF. CDR3 DNA: TGTGCCAGCAGCTCAGGGACCACCAATGAGCAGTTCTTC.

J is TRBJ1-2 and V is TRBV6-1, with TRBD1 matching 8 bases. V dropped 5 bases and J dropped 8; count of bases not matched to a gene: 10. This CDR3 has 14 amino acids. Germline-derived CDR1 and CDR2 are MNHNS and SASEGT. The CDR3, as DNA: TGTGCCAGCAGTTCCTCTGACAGGGGCTACGGCTACACCTTC. It translates to CASSSSDRGYGYTF.

CDR3 DNA: TGCGCCAGCAGCGATCAAGATAGAAGCACAGATACGCAGTATTTT. It translates to CASSDQDRSTDTQYF. The genes are TRBV5-1 and TRBJ2-3; D call uncertain. The V end was cut by 4 bases, the J end by 0 bases, with 12 bases between. This CDR3 has 15 amino acids. Germline V gives CDR1 SGHRS, CDR2 YFSETQ.

The chain uses TRBV29-1 and TRBJ2-1, with 7 bases identical to TRBD2. The CDR3 is made up of 14 amino acids. V shed 3 bases, J shed 2 bases, and the junction held 4 bases outside the gene matches. Germline V gene data show CDR1 as SQVTM and CDR2 as ANQGSEA. CDR3 DNA: TGCAGCGTTGACGGACTAGGTACCTACAATGAGCAGTTCTTC. As protein: CSVDGLGTYNEQFF.

The chain employs TRBV25-1 and TRBJ2-3; 9 nucleotides align to TRBD1. The CDR3 consists of 15 residues. With 7 bases clipped from V and 1 base from J, the junction kept 6 bases outside the gene matches. The V gene's germline CDR1 is MGHDK and CDR2 SYGVNS. As DNA, the CDR3 is TGTGCCAGCAAACCGGGACAGGGTCGCACAGATACGCAGTATTTT. This gives the protein CASKPGQGRTDTQYF.

The count of this clone is one. This chain connects TRBV6-1 to TRBJ2-3; 9 positions agree with TRBD2. V was pared by 4 bases and J by 5 bases, with 7 bases of the junction left unmatched. Germline V gives CDR1 MNHNS, CDR2 SASEGT. The CDR3 sequence is 15 residues long. In DNA, the CDR3 is TGTGCCAGCAGTGCGGTAGCGGGAGCTAGAGATACGCAGTATTTT. Encoded protein: CASSAVAGARDTQYF.

The CDR3 DNA reads TGTGCCATCAAAGGGGGGACCGCCGACAATGAGCAGTTCTTC. Its translation is CAIKGGTADNEQFF. The chain links TRBV10-3 to TRBJ2-1; the D call may be TRBD1 or TRBD2 (6 bases each). This CDR3 spans 14 amino acids. V shed 7 bases and J shed 5 bases, with 15 bases lying between them. CDR1 and CDR2 (germline): ENHRY, SYGVKD.

CDR3 loop: CASSSESYEQYF. The CDR3 DNA follows: TGTGCCAGCAGCTCAGAATCGTACGAGCAGTACTTC. The chain is built from TRBV7-9 and TRBJ2-7; D unresolved. This CDR3 has 12 amino acids. Germline CDR1 is SEHNR and CDR2 is FQNEAQ (reference sequence). Deletions cut 4 bases from V and 4 bases from J, with 8 bases between.

The V and J genes are TRBV2 and TRBJ2-1; 8 bases agree with TRBD2. Germline lookup yields CDR1 SNHLY and CDR2 FYNNEI. Germline trimming cut 8 bases from V and 7 bases from J; bases unmatched to any gene: 4. This CDR3 is 12 amino acids long. The DNA for the CDR3 is TGTGCCAGCGTTCCTAGCGGGAATGAGCAGTTCTTC. As protein: CASVPSGNEQFF.

V and J are TRBV19 and TRBJ1-1; no reliable D call. V shed 2 bases and J shed 0 bases, with 13 bases lying between them. There are 16 residues in the CDR3. Looked up from germline, CDR1 is LNHDA and CDR2 is SQIVND (reference sequence). CDR3 coding DNA: TGTGCCAGTAGTATAAGCGCCAGCTCCTTGAACACTGAAGCTTTCTTT. It translates to CASSISASSLNTEAFF. Using reference TRBV19 and TRBJ1-1 for the parts outside the CDR3, the full variable domain is DGGITQSPKYLFRKEGQNVTLSCEQNLNHDAMYWYRQDPGQGLRLIYYSQIVNDFQKGDIAEGYSVSREKKESFPLTVTSAQKNPTAFYLCASSISASSLNTEAFFGQGTRLTVV.

The rearrangement links TRBV7-9 to TRBJ2-1; tentatively, D is TRBD2 (6 bases). The CDR3 runs 15 residues. V was clipped by 5 bases and J by 1 base, with 12 bases between them. Germline CDR1 and CDR2: SEHNR and FQNEAQ (reference sequence). The DNA for the CDR3 is TGTGCCAGCAGCCCGGCGGGGAAATCCTACAATGAGCAGTTCTTC. Encoded protein: CASSPAGKSYNEQFF. The variable domain in full, with the rest retrieved from reference TRBV7-9 and TRBJ2-1, is DTGVSQNPRHKITKRGQNVTFRCDPISEHNRLYWYRQTLGQGPEFLTYFQNEAQLEKSRLLSDRFSAERPKGSFSTLEIQRTEQGDSAMYLCASSPAGKSYNEQFFGPGTRLTVL.

Only one count was recorded for this clone. V usage is TRBV11-2 and J usage is TRBJ2-7, with unresolved D. CDR1 and CDR2 (germline): SGHAT, FQNNGV. The CDR3 has 14 residues. Trimming left V 2 bases short and J 3 bases short, with 11 bases between. The CDR3 region is CASSLMTANYEQYF. In nucleotides, the CDR3 is TGTGCCAGCAGCTTAATGACGGCAAACTACGAGCAGTACTTC.

CDR3 amino acids: CASSPSSGLETQYF. CDR3 DNA sequence: TGTGCCAGCAGCCCTTCTTCGGGGTTGGAGACCCAGTACTTC. This chain joins TRBV2 and TRBJ2-5; D possibly corresponds to TRBD2 (5 bases). Germline-derived CDR1 and CDR2 are SNHLY and FYNNEI. The V gene lost 6 bases and the J gene lost 5 bases, with 16 bases spanning the gap. The CDR3 sequence is 14 residues long.

The chain carries TRBV7-2 and TRBJ1-5; the match to TRBD1 covers 12 bases. In germline, CDR1 is SGHTA, CDR2 FQGNSA. The trim removed 5 bases at V and 11 bases at J, leaving 7 bases unmatched. The CDR3 is made up of 14 amino acids. The CDR3 loop is CASSAGTGGAAQHF. DNA of the CDR3: TGTGCCAGCAGCGCCGGGACAGGGGGCGCGGCCCAGCATTTT.

The V and J genes are TRBV29-1 and TRBJ2-1, with 8 bases that match TRBD2. The CDR3 totals 15 residues. Looked up from germline, CDR1 is SQVTM and CDR2 is ANQGSEA. Trimming at V came to 6 bases and at J to 10 bases, leaving 17 bases not matched to a gene. CDR3 sequence reads: CSVVPWGSGVGEQFF. CDR3 bases: TGCAGCGTCGTCCCCTGGGGTAGCGGGGTCGGAGAGCAGTTCTTC.